The 3 T cell receptor beta chains below come from one sample, sequenced in a study of blood T cells in healthy people across ages. PCR was performed a second time for roughly 7 to 11 cycles using a sample-barcoded 5' primer and a J-beta primer mix. TCRdb reprocessed the 5' RACE reads with MiXCR, giving one entry per CDR3 protein. The table lists almost 800,000 distinct CDR3 sequences, about three fifths of them singletons. Sequenced sample: blood. The receptors originated from a man aged 25 to 40 in good health.

This clonotype was seen more than once but under ten times. The chain carries TRBV28 and TRBJ1-2, with D uncertain. CDR1 is MDHEN and CDR2 is SYDVKM in the germline V gene. The CDR3 sequence is 11 residues long. V was shortened by 5 bases and J by 5 bases, with 6 bases between the two germline ends. The CDR3 reads CASSVSYGYTF. CDR3 coding DNA: TGTGCCAGCAGTGTCTCATATGGCTACACCTTC.

As DNA, the CDR3 is TGTGCCACCAGTGATTTGGCGGGGGACAGGATACGCAATCAGCCCCAGCATTTT. It is translated as CATSDLAGDRIRNQPQHF. The chain is built from TRBV24-1 and TRBJ1-5, with 8 bases matching TRBD1. V lost 0 bases, J lost 2 bases, and 8 bases stayed unmatched. This CDR3 contains 18 residues. CDR1 and CDR2 from the germline V gene are KGHDR and SFDVKD.

This chain connects TRBV12-3 or TRBV12-4 to TRBJ1-2; TRBD1 matches at 7 bases. The CDR3 loop spans 15 amino acids. The junction had 12 bases not matched to a gene; V was cut back by 6 bases and J by 5 bases. The CDR3 is CASSDRQGIGYGYTF. Written as DNA, the CDR3 is TGTGCCAGCAGCGATCGACAGGGCATAGGGTATGGCTACACCTTC.